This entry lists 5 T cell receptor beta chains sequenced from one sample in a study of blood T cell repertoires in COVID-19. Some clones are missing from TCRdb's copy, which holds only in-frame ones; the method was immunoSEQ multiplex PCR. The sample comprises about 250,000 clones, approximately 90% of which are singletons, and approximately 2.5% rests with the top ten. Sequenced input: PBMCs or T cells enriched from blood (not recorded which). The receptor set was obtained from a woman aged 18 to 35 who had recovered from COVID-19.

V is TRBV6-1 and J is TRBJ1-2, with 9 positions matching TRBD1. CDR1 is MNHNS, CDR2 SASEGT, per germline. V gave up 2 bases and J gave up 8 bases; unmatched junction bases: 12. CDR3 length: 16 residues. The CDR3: CASSEIGDRAVEGYTF. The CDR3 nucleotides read TGTGCCAGCAGTGAAATTGGGGACAGGGCAGTGGAAGGCTACACCTTC.

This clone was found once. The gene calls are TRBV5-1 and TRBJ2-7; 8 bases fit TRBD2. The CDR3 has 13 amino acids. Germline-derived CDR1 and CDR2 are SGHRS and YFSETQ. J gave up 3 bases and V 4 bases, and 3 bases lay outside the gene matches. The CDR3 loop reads CASSGGLDYEQYF. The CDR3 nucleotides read TGCGCCAGCAGCGGGGGACTAGACTACGAGCAGTACTTC. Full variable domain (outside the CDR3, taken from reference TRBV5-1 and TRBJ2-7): KAGVTQTPRYLIKTRGQQVTLSCSPISGHRSVSWYQQTPGQGLQFLFEYFSETQRNKGNFPGRFSGRQFSNSRSEMNVSTLELGDSALYLCASSGGLDYEQYFGPGTRLTVT.

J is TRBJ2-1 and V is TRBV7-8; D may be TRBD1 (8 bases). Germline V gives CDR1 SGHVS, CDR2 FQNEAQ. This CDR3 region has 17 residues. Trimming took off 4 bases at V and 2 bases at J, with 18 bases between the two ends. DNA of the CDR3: TGTGCCAGCAGCTCACTTCGGACAGGGAGGGCCTACAATGAGCAGTTCTTC. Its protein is CASSSLRTGRAYNEQFF.

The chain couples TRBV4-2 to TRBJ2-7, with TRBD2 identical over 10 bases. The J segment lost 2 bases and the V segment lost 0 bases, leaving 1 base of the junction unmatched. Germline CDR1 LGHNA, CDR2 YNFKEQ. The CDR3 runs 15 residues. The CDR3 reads CASSQESGGAYEQYF. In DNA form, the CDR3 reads TGTGCCAGCAGCCAAGAAAGCGGGGGGGCCTACGAGCAGTACTTC.

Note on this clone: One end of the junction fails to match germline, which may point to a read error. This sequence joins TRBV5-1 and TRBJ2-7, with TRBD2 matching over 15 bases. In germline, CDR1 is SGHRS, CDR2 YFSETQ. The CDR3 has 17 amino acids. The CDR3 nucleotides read TGCGCCAGCAGCTACGGACTAGCGGGGGGGCACTCCCACGAGCAGTACTTC. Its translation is CASSYGLAGGHSHEQYF. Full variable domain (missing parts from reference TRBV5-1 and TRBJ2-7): KAGVTQTPRYLIKTRGQQVTLSCSPISGHRSVSWYQQTPGQGLQFLFEYFSETQRNKGNFPGRFSGRQFSNSRSEMNVSTLELGDSALYLCASSYGLAGGHSHEQYFGPGTRLTVT.